The TCR beta chain described here comes from a study of post-analysis software for immune sequencing data. Study-level information: Disease trajectories encompassed relapsing-remitting, secondary progressive and progressive-relapsing multiple sclerosis. General study findings and limits: Among multiple sclerosis patients, normalized Chao1 diversity was significantly below that of controls.

This clonotype was counted once. Its target is unknown. Libraries were made from TCR beta cDNA, and they carried unique molecular identifiers. cDNA molecules numbering around 450,000 came from approximately 0.91 to 9.4 million T cells. TCRdb redid the calling of the PCR reads with MiXCR, one entry per CDR3 protein. The sample records fewer than 900,000 distinct CDR3 sequences, under 60% being singletons. Source material: blood. This clonotype was sampled from a girl aged 10-17 years with multiple sclerosis.

CDR3 sequence: CASSLVQGALDGYTF. CDR3 DNA sequence: TGTGCCAGCAGCTTAGTACAGGGGGCCCTGGATGGCTACACCTTC. V gene TRBV7-2 combines with J gene TRBJ1-2, with 9 positions matching TRBD1. The ends lost 1 base at V and 6 bases at J; junction bases unmatched: 6. The CDR3 runs to 15 residues. Germline assignment: CDR1 SGHTA and CDR2 FQGNSA.